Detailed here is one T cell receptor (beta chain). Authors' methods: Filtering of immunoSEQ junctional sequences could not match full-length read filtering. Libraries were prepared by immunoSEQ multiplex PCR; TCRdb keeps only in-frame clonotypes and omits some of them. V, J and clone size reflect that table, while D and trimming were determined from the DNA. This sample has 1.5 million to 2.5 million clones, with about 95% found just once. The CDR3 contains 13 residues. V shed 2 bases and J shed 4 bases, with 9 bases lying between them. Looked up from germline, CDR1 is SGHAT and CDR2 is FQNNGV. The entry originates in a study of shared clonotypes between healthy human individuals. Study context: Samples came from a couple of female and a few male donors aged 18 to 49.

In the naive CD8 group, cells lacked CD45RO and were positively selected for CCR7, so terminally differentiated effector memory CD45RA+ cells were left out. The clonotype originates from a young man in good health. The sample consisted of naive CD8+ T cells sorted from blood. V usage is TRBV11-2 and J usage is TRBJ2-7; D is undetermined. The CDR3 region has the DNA TGTGCCAGCAGCTTAATCCCCCGGTACGAGCAGTACTTC. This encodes CASSLIPRYEQYF.